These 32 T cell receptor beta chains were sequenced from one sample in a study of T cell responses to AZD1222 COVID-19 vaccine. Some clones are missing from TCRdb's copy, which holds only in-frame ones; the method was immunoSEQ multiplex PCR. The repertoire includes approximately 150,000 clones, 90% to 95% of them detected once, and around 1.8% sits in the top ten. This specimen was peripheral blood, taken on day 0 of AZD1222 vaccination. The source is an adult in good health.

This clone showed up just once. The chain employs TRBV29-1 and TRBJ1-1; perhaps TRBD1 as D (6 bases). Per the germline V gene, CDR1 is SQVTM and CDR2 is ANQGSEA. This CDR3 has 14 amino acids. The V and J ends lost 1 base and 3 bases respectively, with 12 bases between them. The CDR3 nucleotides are TGCAGCGTTGAAGTCAAGGGGGAGGACACTGAAGCTTTCTTT. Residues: CSVEVKGEDTEAFF.

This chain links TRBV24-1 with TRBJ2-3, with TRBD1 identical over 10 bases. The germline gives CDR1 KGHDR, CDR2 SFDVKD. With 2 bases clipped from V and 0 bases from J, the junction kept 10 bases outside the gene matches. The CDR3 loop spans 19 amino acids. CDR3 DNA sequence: TGTGCCACCAGTGATTCCGGGACAGGGGACCTTTATAGCACAGATACGCAGTATTTT. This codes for CATSDSGTGDLYSTDTQYF.

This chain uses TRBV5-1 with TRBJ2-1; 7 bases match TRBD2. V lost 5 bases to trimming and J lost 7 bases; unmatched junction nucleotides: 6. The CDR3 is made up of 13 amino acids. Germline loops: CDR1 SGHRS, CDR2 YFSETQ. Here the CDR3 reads CASRRTSGNEQFF. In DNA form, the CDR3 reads TGCGCCAGCAGAAGGACTAGTGGTAATGAGCAGTTCTTC.

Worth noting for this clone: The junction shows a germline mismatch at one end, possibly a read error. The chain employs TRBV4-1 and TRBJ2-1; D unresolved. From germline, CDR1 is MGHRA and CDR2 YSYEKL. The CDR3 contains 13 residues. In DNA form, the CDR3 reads TGCGCCAGCAGCTCCGATCGAAAGGAATTCGGAATCTTC. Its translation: CASSSDRKEFGIF.

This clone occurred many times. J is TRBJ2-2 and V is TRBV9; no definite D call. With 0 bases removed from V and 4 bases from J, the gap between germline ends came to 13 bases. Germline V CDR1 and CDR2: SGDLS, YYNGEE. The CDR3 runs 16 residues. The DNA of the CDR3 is TGTGCCAGCAGCGTAGAGTACGACACCGGCACCGGGGAGCTGTTTTTT. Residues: CASSVEYDTGTGELFF.

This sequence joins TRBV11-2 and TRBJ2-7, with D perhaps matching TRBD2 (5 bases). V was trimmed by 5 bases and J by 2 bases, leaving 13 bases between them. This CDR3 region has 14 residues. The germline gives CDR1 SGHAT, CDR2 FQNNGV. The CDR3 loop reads CASSRPGVTYEQYF. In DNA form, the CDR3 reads TGTGCCAGCAGCCGCCCCGGGGTCACCTACGAGCAGTACTTC.

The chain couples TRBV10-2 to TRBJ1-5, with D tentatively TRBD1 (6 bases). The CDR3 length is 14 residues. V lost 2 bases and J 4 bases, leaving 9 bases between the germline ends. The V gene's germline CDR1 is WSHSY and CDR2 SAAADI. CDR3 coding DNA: TGCGCCAGCAGTGAGAGGACAGCTAATCAGCCCCAGCATTTT. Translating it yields CASSERTANQPQHF.

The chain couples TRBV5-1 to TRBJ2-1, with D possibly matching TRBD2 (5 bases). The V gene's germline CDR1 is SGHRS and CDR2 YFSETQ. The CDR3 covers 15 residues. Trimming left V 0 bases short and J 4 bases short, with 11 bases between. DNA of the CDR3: TGCGCCAGCAGCTTGGTGCGGGCTTCTTACAATGAGCAGTTCTTC. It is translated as CASSLVRASYNEQFF. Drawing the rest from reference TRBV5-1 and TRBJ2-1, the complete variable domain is KAGVTQTPRYLIKTRGQQVTLSCSPISGHRSVSWYQQTPGQGLQFLFEYFSETQRNKGNFPGRFSGRQFSNSRSEMNVSTLELGDSALYLCASSLVRASYNEQFFGPGTRLTVL.

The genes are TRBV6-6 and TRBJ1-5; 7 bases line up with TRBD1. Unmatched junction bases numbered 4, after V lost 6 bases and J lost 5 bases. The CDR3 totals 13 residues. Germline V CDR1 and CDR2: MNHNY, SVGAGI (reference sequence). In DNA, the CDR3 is TGTGCCAGCAGGCTTACAGGGGATCAGCCCCAGCATTTT. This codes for CASRLTGDQPQHF.

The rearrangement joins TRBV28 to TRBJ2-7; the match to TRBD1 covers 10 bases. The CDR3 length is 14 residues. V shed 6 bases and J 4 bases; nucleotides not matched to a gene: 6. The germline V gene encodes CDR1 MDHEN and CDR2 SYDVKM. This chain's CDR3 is CASRGTGDLYEQYF. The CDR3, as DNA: TGTGCCAGCAGAGGGACAGGGGACTTATACGAGCAGTACTTC.

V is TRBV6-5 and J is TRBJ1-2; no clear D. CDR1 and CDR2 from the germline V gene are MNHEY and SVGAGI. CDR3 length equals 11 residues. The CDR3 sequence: CACGTNYGYTF. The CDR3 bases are TGTGCTTGCGGCACAAACTATGGCTACACCTTC.

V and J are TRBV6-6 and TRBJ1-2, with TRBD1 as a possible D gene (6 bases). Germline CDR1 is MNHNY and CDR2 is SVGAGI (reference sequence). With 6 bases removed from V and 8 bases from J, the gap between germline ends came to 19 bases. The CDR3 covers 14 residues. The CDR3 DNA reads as TGTGCCAGCAGAGGCACAGGGCTTGGTACGGGCTACACCTTC. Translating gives CASRGTGLGTGYTF.

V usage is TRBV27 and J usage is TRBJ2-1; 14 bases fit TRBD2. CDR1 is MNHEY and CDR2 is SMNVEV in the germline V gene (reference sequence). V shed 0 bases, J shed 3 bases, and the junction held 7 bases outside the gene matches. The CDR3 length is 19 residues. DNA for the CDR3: TGTGCCAGCAGTTTATCCCCCGGGACTAGCGGGAGCCTCTACAATGAGCAGTTCTTC. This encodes CASSLSPGTSGSLYNEQFF.

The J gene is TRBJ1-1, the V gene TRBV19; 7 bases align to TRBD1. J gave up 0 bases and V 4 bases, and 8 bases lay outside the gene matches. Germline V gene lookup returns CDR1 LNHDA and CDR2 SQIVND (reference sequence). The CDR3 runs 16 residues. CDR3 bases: TGTGCCAGTAGTAGGACAGGCATCCGCATGAACACTGAAGCTTTCTTT. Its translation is CASSRTGIRMNTEAFF. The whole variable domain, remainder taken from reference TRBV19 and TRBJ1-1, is DGGITQSPKYLFRKEGQNVTLSCEQNLNHDAMYWYRQDPGQGLRLIYYSQIVNDFQKGDIAEGYSVSREKKESFPLTVTSAQKNPTAFYLCASSRTGIRMNTEAFFGQGTRLTVV.

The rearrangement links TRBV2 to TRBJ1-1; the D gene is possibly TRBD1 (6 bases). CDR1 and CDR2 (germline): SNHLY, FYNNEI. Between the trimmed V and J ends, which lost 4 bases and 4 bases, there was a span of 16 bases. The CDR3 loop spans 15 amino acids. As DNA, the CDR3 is TGTGCCAGCAGTGCGAGGGGGGGGATGGGCACTGAAGCTTTCTTT. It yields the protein CASSARGGMGTEAFF. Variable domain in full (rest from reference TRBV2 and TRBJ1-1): EPEVTQTPSHQVTQMGQEVILRCVPISNHLYFYWYRQILGQKVEFLVSFYNNEISEKSEIFDDQFSVERPDGSNFTLKIRSTKLEDSAMYFCASSARGGMGTEAFFGQGTRLTVV.

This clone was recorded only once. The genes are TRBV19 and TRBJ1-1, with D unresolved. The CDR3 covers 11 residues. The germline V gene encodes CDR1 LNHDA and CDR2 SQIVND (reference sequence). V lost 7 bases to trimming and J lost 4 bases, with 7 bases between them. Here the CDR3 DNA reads TGTGCCAGTAAATCGTTCACTGAAGCTTTCTTT. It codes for CASKSFTEAFF.

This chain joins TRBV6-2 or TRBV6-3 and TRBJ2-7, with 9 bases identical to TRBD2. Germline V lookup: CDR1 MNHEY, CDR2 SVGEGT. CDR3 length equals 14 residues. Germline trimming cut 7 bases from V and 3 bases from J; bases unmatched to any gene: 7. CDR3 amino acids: CASTPSAGGYEQYF. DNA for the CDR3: TGTGCCAGCACCCCGTCAGCGGGGGGCTACGAGCAGTACTTC.

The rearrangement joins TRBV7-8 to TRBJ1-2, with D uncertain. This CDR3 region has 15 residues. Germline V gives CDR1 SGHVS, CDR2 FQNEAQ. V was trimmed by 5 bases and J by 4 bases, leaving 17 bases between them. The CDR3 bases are TGTGCCAGCAGCCCCGGTTGGGTGTCGGCCTATGGCTACACCTTC. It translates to CASSPGWVSAYGYTF.

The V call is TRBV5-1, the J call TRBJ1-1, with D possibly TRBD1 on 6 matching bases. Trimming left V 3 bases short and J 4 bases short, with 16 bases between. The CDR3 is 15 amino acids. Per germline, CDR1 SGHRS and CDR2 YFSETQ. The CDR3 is CASSYGEGGPTEAFF. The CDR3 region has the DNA TGCGCCAGCAGCTACGGGGAAGGGGGTCCCACTGAAGCTTTCTTT.

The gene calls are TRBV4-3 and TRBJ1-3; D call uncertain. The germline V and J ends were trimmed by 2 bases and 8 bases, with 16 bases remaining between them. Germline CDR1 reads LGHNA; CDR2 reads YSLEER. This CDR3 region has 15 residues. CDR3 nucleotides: TGCGCCAGCAGCCAAAACCTGGACCACCGCGACACCATATATTTT. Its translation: CASSQNLDHRDTIYF.

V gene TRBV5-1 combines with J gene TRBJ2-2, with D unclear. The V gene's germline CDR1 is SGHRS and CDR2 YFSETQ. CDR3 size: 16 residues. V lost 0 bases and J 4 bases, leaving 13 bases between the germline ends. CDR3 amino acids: CASSLVLGSGTGELFF. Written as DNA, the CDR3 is TGCGCCAGCAGCTTGGTATTAGGTTCCGGCACCGGGGAGCTGTTTTTT. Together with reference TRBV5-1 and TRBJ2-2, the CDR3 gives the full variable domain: KAGVTQTPRYLIKTRGQQVTLSCSPISGHRSVSWYQQTPGQGLQFLFEYFSETQRNKGNFPGRFSGRQFSNSRSEMNVSTLELGDSALYLCASSLVLGSGTGELFFGEGSRLTVL.

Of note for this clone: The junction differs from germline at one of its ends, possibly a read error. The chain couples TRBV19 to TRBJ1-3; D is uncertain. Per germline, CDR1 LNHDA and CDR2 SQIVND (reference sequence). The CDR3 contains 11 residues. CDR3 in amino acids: CASSYSELPHF. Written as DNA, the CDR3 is TGTGCCAGTAGCTATTCGGAATTGCCGCACTTT.

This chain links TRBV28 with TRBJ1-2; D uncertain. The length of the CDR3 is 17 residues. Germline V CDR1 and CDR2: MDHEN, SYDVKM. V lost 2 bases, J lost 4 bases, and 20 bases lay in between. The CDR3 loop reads CASSLEHPALAGYGYTF. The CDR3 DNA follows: TGTGCCAGCAGTTTAGAACATCCAGCACTGGCAGGCTATGGCTACACCTTC.

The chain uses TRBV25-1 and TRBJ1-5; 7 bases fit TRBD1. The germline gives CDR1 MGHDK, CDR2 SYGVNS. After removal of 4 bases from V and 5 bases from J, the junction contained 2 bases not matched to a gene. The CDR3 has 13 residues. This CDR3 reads CASSVGGHQPQHF. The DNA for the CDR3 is TGTGCCAGCAGTGTAGGGGGCCATCAGCCCCAGCATTTT.

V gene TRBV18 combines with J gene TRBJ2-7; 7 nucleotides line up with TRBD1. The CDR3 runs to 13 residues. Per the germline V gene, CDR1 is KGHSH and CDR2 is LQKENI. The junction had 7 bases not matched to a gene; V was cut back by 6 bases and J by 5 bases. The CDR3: CASSQTDRHEQYF. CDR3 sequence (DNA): TGTGCCAGCTCCCAAACGGACAGGCACGAGCAGTACTTC. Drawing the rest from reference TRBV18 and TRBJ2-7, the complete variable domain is NAGVMQNPRHLVRRRGQEARLRCSPMKGHSHVYWYRQLPEEGLKFMVYLQKENIIDESGMPKERFSAEFPKEGPSILRIQQVVRGDSAAYFCASSQTDRHEQYFGPGTRLTVT.

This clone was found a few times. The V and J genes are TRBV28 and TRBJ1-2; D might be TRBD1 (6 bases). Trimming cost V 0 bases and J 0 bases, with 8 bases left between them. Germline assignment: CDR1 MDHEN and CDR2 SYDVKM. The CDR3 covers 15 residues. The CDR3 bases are TGTGCCAGCAGTTTATGGGGGGCGCCTAACTATGGCTACACCTTC. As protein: CASSLWGAPNYGYTF.

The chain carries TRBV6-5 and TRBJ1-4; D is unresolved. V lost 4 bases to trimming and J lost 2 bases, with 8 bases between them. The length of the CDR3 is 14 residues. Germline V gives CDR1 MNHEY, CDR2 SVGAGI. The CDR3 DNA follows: TGTGCCAGCAGTTCCGGTAGCACTAATGAAAAACTGTTTTTT. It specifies CASSSGSTNEKLFF.

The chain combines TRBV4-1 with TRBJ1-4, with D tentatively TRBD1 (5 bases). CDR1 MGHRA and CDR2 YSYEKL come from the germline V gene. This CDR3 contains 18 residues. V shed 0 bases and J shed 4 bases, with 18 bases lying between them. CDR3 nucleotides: TGCGCCAGCAGCCAAGATCCGCCCGGGGGATTGAGTAATGAAAAACTGTTTTTT. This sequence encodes CASSQDPPGGLSNEKLFF.

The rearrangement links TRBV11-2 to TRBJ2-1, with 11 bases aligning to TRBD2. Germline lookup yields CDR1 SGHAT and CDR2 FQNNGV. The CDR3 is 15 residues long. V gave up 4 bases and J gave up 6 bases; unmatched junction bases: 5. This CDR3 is CASSSGTSGLNEQFF. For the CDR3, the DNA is TGTGCCAGCAGCTCAGGGACTAGCGGCCTCAATGAGCAGTTCTTC. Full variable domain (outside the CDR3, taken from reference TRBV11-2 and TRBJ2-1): EAGVAQSPRYKIIEKRQSVAFWCNPISGHATLYWYQQILGQGPKLLIQFQNNGVVDDSQLPKDRFSAERLKGVDSTLKIQPAKLEDSAVYLCASSSGTSGLNEQFFGPGTRLTVL.

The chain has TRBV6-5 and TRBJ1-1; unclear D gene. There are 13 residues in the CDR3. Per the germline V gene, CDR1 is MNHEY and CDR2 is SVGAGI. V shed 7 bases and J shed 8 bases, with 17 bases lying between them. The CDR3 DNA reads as TGTGCCAGCACTGCAAGCGAGTCGGGGGAAGCTTTCTTT. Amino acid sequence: CASTASESGEAFF.

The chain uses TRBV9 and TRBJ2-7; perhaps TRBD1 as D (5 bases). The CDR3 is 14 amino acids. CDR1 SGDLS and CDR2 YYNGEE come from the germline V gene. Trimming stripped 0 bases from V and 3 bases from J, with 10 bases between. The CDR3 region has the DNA TGTGCCAGCAGCGTAGGAGACAGAGACTACGAGCAGTACTTC. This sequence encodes CASSVGDRDYEQYF.

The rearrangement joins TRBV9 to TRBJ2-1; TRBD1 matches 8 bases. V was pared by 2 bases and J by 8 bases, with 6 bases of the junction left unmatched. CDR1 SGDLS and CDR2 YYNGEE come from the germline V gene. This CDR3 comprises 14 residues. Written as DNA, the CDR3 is TGTGCCAGCAGCGTTGGAGGACAGGGCTATGAGCAGTTCTTC. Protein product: CASSVGGQGYEQFF. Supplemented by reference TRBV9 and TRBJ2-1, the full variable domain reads DSGVTQTPKHLITATGQRVTLRCSPRSGDLSVYWYQQSLDQGLQFLIQYYNGEERAKGNILERFSAQQFPDLHSELNLSSLELGDSALYFCASSVGGQGYEQFFGPGTRLTVL.